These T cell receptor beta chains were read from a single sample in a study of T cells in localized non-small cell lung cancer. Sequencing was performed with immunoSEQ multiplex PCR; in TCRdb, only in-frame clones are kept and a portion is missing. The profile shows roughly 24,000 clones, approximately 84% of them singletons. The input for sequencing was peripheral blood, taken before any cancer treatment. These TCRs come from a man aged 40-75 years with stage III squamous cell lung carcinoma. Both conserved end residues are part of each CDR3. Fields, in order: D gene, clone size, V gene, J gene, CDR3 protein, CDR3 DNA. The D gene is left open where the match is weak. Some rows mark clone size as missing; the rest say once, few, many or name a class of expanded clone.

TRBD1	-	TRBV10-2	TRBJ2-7	CASSQGGTGLLQQYF	TGCGCCAGCAGTCAAGGGGGGACAGGCCTTCTACAGCAGTACTTC
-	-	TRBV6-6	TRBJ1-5	CASTPQGSGQPQHF	TGTGCCAGCACCCCACAGGGCAGTGGTCAGCCCCAGCATTTT
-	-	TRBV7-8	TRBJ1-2	CASSLGGERGYTF	TGTGCCAGCAGCTTAGGCGGCGAGAGGGGCTACACCTTC
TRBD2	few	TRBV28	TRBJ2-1	CASSKSGVSYNEQFF	TGTGCCAGCAGCAAAAGCGGGGTTTCCTACAATGAGCAGTTCTTC
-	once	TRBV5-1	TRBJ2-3	CASSWGDSTQYF	TGCGCCAGCAGCTGGGGGGATAGTACGCAGTATTTT
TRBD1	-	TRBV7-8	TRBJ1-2	CASSTPGQGNGYTF	TGTGCCAGCAGCACCCCGGGACAGGGAAATGGCTACACCTTC
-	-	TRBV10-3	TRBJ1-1	CAISGRALEGAEAFF	TGTGCCATCAGTGGGAGGGCCTTAGAAGGCGCTGAAGCTTTCTTT
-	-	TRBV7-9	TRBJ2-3	CASSTRRQQLGTDTQYF	TGTGCCAGCAGCACCCGTAGACAGCAATTGGGCACAGATACGCAGTATTTT
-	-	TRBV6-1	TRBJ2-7	CASSKTTQGGYEQYF	TGTGCCAGCAGCAAAACCACTCAGGGGGGCTACGAGCAGTACTTC
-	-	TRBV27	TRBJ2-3	CASSWQGPDTQYF	TGTGCCAGCAGTTGGCAGGGGCCAGATACGCAGTATTTT
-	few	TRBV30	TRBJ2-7	CAWSPGVFYEQYF	TGTGCCTGGAGTCCGGGGGTGTTCTACGAGCAGTACTTC
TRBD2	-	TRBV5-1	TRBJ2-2	CASRGESGELFF	TGCGCCAGCCGGGGGGAATCCGGGGAGCTGTTTTTT
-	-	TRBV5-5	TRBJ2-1	CASSFGQSSYNEQFF	TGTGCCAGCAGCTTCGGGCAGAGCTCCTACAATGAGCAGTTCTTC
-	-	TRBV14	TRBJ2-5	CASSQVQETQYF	TGTGCCAGCAGCCAAGTCCAGGAGACCCAGTACTTC
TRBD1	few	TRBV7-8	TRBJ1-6	CASSKPRGGNSPLHF	TGTGCCAGCAGCAAGCCCAGGGGGGGCAATTCACCCCTCCACTTT
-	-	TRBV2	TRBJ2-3	CASSANRIDTQYF	TGTGCCAGCAGCGCAAACAGGATCGATACGCAGTATTTT
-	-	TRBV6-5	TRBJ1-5	CASSMGTVSNQPQHF	TGTGCCAGCAGTATGGGCACAGTTAGCAATCAGCCCCAGCATTTT
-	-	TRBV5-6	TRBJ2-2	CASSLVSGTGELFF	TGTGCCAGCAGCTTGGTGTCAGGAACCGGGGAGCTGTTTTTT
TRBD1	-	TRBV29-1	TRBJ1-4	CSVRRGQARNEKLFF	TGCAGCGTTAGAAGAGGACAGGCGAGGAATGAAAAACTGTTTTTT
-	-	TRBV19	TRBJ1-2	CASRRVGGGYTF	TGTGCCAGTAGGCGTGTTGGAGGTGGCTACACCTTC
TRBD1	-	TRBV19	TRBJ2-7	CASRSPQGAGEQYF	TGTGCCAGTAGGTCCCCGCAGGGGGCAGGAGAGCAGTACTTC
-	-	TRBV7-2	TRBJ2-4	CASSLGQAGIQYF	TGTGCCAGCAGCCTCGGGCAGGCCGGCATTCAGTACTTC
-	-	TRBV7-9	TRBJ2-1	CASSLTTGLLSSYNEQFF	TGTGCCAGCAGTTTGACAACGGGACTTTTGAGCTCCTACAATGAGCAGTTCTTC
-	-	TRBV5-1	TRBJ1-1	CASSLGALEPGVYTEAFF	TGCGCCAGCAGCTTGGGAGCATTGGAGCCAGGGGTTTACACTGAAGCTTTCTTT
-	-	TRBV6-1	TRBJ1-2	CASSDLITGYGNGYTF	TGTGCCAGCAGTGACTTGATCACAGGGTATGGAAATGGCTACACCTTC
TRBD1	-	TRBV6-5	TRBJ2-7	CASSYGTGGISEQYF	TGTGCCAGCAGCTACGGGACAGGGGGCATCTCCGAGCAGTACTTC
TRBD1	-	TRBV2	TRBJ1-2	CASRDRVNYGYTF	TGTGCCAGCAGAGACAGGGTCAACTATGGCTACACCTTC
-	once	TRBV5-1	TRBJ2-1	CASSSGQGINEQFF	TGCGCCAGCAGTTCCGGGCAGGGGATAAATGAGCAGTTCTTC
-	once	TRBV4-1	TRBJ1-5	CASSQVGGVGQPQHF	TGCGCCAGCAGCCAAGTAGGGGGGGTCGGTCAGCCCCAGCATTTT
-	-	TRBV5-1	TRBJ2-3	CASSLAGTPDTQYF	TGCGCCAGCAGCTTGGCCGGGACCCCAGATACGCAGTATTTT